These T cell receptor beta chains were read from a single sample in a study of T cell responses to AZD1222 COVID-19 vaccine. Generated by immunoSEQ multiplex PCR, the TCRdb table keeps only in-frame clones and is missing some. The sample has around 120,000 clones; around 82% are singletons. Here the sequenced sample was peripheral blood, taken on day 0 of AZD1222 vaccination. The origin of the receptors is an adult in good health. Both conserved end residues are part of each CDR3. D genes are given only for firm matches. Not every row has a clone size; where given, it reads once, few, many or a size class.

cdr3_length,j_call,clone_size,d_call,v_call,cdr3_nt,cdr3_aa
18,TRBJ2-7,NA,TRBD1,TRBV7-4,TGTGCCAGCAGCTTAGCGGAGGAGAAGGACAGGAGAACCTACGAGCAGTACTTC,CASSLAEEKDRRTYEQYF
17,TRBJ1-4,NA,NA,TRBV6-2/TRBV6-3,TGTGCCAGCAGCCCACGACCCCCCCGGGATACCAATGAAAAACTGTTTTTT,CASSPRPPRDTNEKLFF
15,TRBJ2-7,NA,NA,TRBV5-4,TGTGCCAGCAGGGCAAGCAGGGGCGAAACCTACGAGCAGTACTTC,CASRASRGETYEQYF
12,TRBJ2-7,NA,NA,TRBV30,TGTGCCTGCGGACACAACTCCTACGAGCAGTACTTC,CACGHNSYEQYF
12,TRBJ1-2,NA,NA,TRBV28,TGTGCCAGCAGCGGATGGGCCTATGGCTACACCTTC,CASSGWAYGYTF
14,TRBJ1-2,NA,TRBD1,TRBV5-1,TGCGCCAGCAGCCCCCTGAGACAGGGGCTTGGCTACACCTTC,CASSPLRQGLGYTF
16,TRBJ1-1,NA,NA,TRBV3-1/TRBV3-2,TGTGCCAGCAGCCAGCGAAAGAGCTTTCGGAACACTGAAGCTTTCTTT,CASSQRKSFRNTEAFF
13,TRBJ1-1,NA,NA,TRBV13,TGTGCCAGCAGCTTTAGTAGTGGGACTGAAGCTTTCTTT,CASSFSSGTEAFF
14,TRBJ1-2,NA,TRBD1,TRBV28,TGTGCCAGCAGTTCGGCAGGGACAGACTATGGCTACACCTTC,CASSSAGTDYGYTF
14,TRBJ2-3,NA,NA,TRBV3-1/TRBV3-2,TGTGCCAGCAGCCATGGGGGGGGGCAGGATACGCAGTATTTT,CASSHGGGQDTQYF
13,TRBJ1-1,NA,NA,TRBV12-5,TGTGCTAGTGGCCAGTACTGGCACGCTGAAGCTTTCTTT,CASGQYWHAEAFF
16,TRBJ1-5,NA,TRBD1,TRBV18,TGTGCCAGCTCACCAGGTGGGACAGGGTTGGGACAGCCCCAGCATTTT,CASSPGGTGLGQPQHF
14,TRBJ2-1,NA,TRBD1,TRBV7-9,TGTGCCAGCAGTCTCCTTGACAGGGTCAATGAGCAGTTCTTC,CASSLLDRVNEQFF
16,TRBJ1-1,NA,TRBD1,TRBV5-8,TGTGCCAGCAGCTTGTTCGGGACAGGCATGAACACTGAAGCTTTCTTT,CASSLFGTGMNTEAFF
15,TRBJ2-3,NA,NA,TRBV6-1,TGTGCCAGCAGTGAGGTTTCCGCCCGGGCAGATACGCAGTATTTT,CASSEVSARADTQYF
13,TRBJ1-1,NA,TRBD1,TRBV3-1/TRBV3-2,TGTGCCAGCAGCCAAGGCGGGGACAGGAGGGCTTTCTTT,CASSQGGDRRAFF
16,TRBJ2-2,NA,NA,TRBV24-1,TGTGCCACCTCACTTCCGGGACCCACGAACACCGGGGAGCTGTTTTTT,CATSLPGPTNTGELFF
14,TRBJ1-3,NA,NA,TRBV6-6,TGTGCCAGCAGTCCAACCTTCTCTGGAAACACCATATATTTT,CASSPTFSGNTIYF
18,TRBJ1-2,NA,TRBD1,TRBV27,TGTGCCAGCAGTCCGTATTCAATACAGGGGGCGCGGGACTATGGCTACACCTTC,CASSPYSIQGARDYGYTF
16,TRBJ1-6,NA,NA,TRBV14,TGTGCCAGCAGCCAACCTGGCCGGGGGCGAAAACGGGCCCTCCACTTT,CASSQPGRGRKRALHF
17,TRBJ1-5,NA,NA,TRBV6-2/TRBV6-3,TGTGCCAGCAGCCCAAGGTCCCAGGGATTGGGAGATCAGCCCCAGCATTTT,CASSPRSQGLGDQPQHF
15,TRBJ2-2,NA,NA,TRBV6-5,TGTGCCAGCAGTTCCTCCGGGGTTTCCACCGGGGAGCTGTTTTTT,CASSSSGVSTGELFF
12,TRBJ1-4,NA,NA,TRBV12-3/TRBV12-4,TGTGCCAGCAGTCCCACTAATGAAAAACTGTTTTTT,CASSPTNEKLFF
14,TRBJ2-2,NA,NA,TRBV11-3,TGTGCCAGCAGCCCCGGGGGGCAGGTCGGGGAGCTGTTTTTT,CASSPGGQVGELFF
16,TRBJ1-1,once,TRBD1,TRBV7-9,TGTGCCAGCAGCCACTGCCAGGGGGCATGTGACACTGAAGCTTTCTTT,CASSHCQGACDTEAFF
13,TRBJ2-7,NA,NA,TRBV6-5,TGTGCCAGCAGCCTTACGGGTGTCTACGAGCAGTACTTC,CASSLTGVYEQYF